This T cell receptor (beta chain) was captured by sequencing in a study of blood T cell repertoires in COVID-19 (TCRdb year 2020). Turning to the overall study: The collaborator samples originated in the United States, Italy and Spain and spanned the acute and convalescent phases of COVID-19. Samples came from the ongoing ImmuneRACE study (first 160 participants) plus 1,254 subjects from 6 global collaborators. The material from the prospective study consisted of cDNA or gDNA derived from T cells, B-cell-depleted T cells, or PBMCs. Subjects who had been exposed to COVID-19, were actively infected with it, or had recovered from it provided the deeply sampled blood TCRbeta repertoires that made up the dataset. Nearly every sample came with metadata listing a de-identified subject ID, COVID-19 status, age in years and sex. The repertoires were released in a freely available public database intended as a resource for research on the immune response to SARS-CoV-2. Where available, HLA class I and class II types were taken from metadata supplied by the sample provider and were not determined by assay-based typing. Here is what the overall study found, with its caveats: The amount of clinical and demographic metadata varied by source and participant and was provided uncurated.

This clone was detected only once. What this receptor recognizes is not known. Base qualities are missing; no much larger clone stands one base away. Participants in the prospective study were enrolled through a virtual design, were aged roughly 18 to 95 years, and lived in roughly 26 United States geographic areas. To assign participants to cohorts, the prospective study relied on clinical history that participants themselves reported in a screening survey and a study questionnaire. For ImmuneRACE Cohort 3, a participant was defined as recovered based on two consecutive negative NP/OP PCR tests, clearance by a healthcare professional, or resolution of symptoms. In the prospective study, mobile phlebotomists collected whole blood, serum and a nasopharyngeal or oropharyngeal swab from each participant. Additional blood draws and questionnaires over an approximately two-month period could optionally be provided by prospective study participants. Blood samples from the prospective study were shipped frozen or at room temperature prior to DNA extraction.

TCRbeta CDR3 regions were amplified from genomic DNA using the immunoSEQ Assay, a bias-controlled multiplex PCR. In the paper's pipeline: Within the assay, amplification of reference gene primers was used to estimate how many nucleated cells each sample contained. Sequence reads were collapsed and filtered to measure the absolute abundance of every unique TCRbeta CDR3 rearrangement. For each sample, productive Simpson clonality was calculated as the square root of Simpson's diversity index across productive rearrangements. Held by TCRdb, this immuneACCESS table contains in-frame sequences only and omits some clones. Under half of the omission traces to an unresolved V gene where checked; the cause of the rest is unknown. Clone size and V and J calls were adopted from that table, with D and trimming inferred from the DNA. The sample table holds fewer than 200,000 clones, of which about nine tenths were seen once. Roughly 8.9% of the sample comes from the top ten.

V lost 5 bases and J lost 5 bases, and the count of bases not matched to a germline gene is 14. For CDR1 and CDR2, the germline V gene (reference sequence) lists PRHDT and FYEKMQ. The cysteine opens and the phenylalanine closes a CDR3 of 17 amino acids. Just the 51-base CDR3 DNA is kept, in frame starting at base 1. The sequenced sample consisted of PBMCs or T cells enriched from blood (not recorded which). This TCR was sampled from a woman younger than 35 who had recovered from COVID-19. This chain is built from TRBV13 and TRBJ2-7; 11 bases in the junction line up with TRBD2. The CDR3 protein is CASSQGVRASGRNEQYF. The bases are TGTGCCAGCAGCCAGGGGGTTAGGGCTAGCGGGAGGAACGAGCAGTACTTC.